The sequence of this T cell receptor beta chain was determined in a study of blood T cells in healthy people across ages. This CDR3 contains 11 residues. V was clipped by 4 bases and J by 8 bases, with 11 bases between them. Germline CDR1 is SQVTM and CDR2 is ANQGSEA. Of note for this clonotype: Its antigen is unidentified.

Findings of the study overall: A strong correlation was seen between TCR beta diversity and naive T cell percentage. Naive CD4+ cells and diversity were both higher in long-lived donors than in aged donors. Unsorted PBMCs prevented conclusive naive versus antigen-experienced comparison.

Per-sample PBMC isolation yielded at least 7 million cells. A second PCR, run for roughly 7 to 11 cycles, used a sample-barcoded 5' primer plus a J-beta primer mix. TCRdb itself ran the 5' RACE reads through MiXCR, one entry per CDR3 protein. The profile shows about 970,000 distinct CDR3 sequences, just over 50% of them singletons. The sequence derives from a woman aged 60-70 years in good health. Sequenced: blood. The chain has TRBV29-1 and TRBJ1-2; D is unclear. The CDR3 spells CSVGVGSGYTF. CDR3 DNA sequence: TGCAGCGTTGGGGTGGGGAGCGGCTACACCTTC.